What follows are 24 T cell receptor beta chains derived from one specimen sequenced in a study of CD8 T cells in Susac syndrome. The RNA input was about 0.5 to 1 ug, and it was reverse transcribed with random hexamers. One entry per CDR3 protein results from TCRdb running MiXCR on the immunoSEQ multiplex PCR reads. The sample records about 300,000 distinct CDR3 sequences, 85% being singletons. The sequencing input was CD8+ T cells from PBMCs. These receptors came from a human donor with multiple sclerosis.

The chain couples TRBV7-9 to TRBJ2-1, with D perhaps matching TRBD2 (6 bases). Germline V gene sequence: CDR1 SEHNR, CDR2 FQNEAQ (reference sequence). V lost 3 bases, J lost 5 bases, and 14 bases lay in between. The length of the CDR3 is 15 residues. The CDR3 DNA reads TGTGCCAGCAGCTTTCCTCGGGAGAGGGACAATGAGCAGTTCTTC. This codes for CASSFPRERDNEQFF.

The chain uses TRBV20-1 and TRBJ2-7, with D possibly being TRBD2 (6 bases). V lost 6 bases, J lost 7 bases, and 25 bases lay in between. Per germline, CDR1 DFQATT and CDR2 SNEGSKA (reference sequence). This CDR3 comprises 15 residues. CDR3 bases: TGCAGTGCCTTACGCCGGGGATCGCCTCGGGGGGAGCAGTACTTC. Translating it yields CSALRRGSPRGEQYF.

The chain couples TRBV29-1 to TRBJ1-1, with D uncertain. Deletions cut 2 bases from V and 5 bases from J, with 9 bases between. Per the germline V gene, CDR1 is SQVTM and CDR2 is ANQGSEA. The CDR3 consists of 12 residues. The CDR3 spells CSVETWGTEAFF. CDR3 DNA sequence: TGCAGCGTTGAAACTTGGGGAACTGAAGCTTTCTTT.

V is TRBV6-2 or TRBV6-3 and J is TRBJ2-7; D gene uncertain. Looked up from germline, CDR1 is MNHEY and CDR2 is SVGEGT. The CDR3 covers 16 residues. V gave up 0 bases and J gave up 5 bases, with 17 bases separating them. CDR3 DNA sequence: TGTGCCAGCAGTTACTCGATTTATCCCCTGTCGCACGAGCAGTACTTC. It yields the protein CASSYSIYPLSHEQYF.

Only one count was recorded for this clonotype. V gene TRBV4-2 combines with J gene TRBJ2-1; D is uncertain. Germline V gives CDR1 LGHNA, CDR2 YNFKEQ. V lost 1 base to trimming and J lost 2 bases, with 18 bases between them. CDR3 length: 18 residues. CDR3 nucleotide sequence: TGTGCCAGCAGCCAAGGGGGAATACGAAGAGAGCCCTACAATGAGCAGTTCTTC. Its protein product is CASSQGGIRREPYNEQFF.

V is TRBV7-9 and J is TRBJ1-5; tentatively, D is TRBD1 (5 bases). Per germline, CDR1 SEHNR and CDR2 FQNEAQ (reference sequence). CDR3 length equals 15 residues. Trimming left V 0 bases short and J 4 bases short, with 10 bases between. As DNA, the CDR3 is TGTGCCAGCAGCTTAGCGGGGACGAGTAATCAGCCCCAGCATTTT. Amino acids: CASSLAGTSNQPQHF. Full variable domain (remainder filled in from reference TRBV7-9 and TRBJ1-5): DTGVSQNPRHKITKRGQNVTFRCDPISEHNRLYWYRQTLGQGPEFLTYFQNEAQLEKSRLLSDRFSAERPKGSFSTLEIQRTEQGDSAMYLCASSLAGTSNQPQHFGDGTRLSIL.

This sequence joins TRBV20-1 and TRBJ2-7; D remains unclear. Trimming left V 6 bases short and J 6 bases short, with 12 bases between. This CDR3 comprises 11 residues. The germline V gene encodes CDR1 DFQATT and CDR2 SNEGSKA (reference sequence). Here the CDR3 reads CSARAGPEQYF. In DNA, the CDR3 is TGCAGTGCCCGAGCCGGGCCCGAGCAGTACTTC.

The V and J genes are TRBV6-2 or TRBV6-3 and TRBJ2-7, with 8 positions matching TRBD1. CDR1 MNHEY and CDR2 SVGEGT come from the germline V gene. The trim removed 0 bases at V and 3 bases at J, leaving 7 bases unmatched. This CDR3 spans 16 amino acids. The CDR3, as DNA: TGTGCCAGCAGTTACTCGAGGGACAGGTCTTTCTACGAGCAGTACTTC. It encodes CASSYSRDRSFYEQYF.

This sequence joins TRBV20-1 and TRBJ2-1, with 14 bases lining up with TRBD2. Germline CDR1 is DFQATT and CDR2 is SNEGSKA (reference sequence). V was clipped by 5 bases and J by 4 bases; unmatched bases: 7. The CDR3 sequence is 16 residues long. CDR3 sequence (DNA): TGCAGTGCTTCGGGACTAGCGGGAGTTGGTTACAATGAGCAGTTCTTC. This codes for CSASGLAGVGYNEQFF.

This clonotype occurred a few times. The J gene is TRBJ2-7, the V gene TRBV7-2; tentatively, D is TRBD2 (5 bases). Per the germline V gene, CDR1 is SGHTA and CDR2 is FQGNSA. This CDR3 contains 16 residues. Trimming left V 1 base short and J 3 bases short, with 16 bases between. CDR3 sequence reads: CASSLGSVTGGYEQYF. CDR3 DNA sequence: TGTGCCAGCAGCTTAGGGTCAGTAACCGGAGGCTACGAGCAGTACTTC.

The CDR3 loop is CASSPRITNTEAFF. The CDR3 DNA follows: TGTGCCAGCAGCCCAAGAATAACGAACACTGAAGCTTTCTTT. The rearrangement uses TRBV5-6 and TRBJ1-1; D remains ambiguous. Germline loops: CDR1 SGHDT, CDR2 YYEEEE. V gave up 4 bases and J gave up 1 base, with 11 bases separating them. The CDR3 is 14 amino acids. The full variable domain, its missing parts supplied by reference TRBV5-6 and TRBJ1-1, is DAGVTQSPTHLIKTRGQQVTLRCSPKSGHDTVSWYQQALGQGPQFIFQYYEEEERQRGNFPDRFSGHQFPNYSSELNVNALLLGDSALYLCASSPRITNTEAFFGQGTRLTVV.

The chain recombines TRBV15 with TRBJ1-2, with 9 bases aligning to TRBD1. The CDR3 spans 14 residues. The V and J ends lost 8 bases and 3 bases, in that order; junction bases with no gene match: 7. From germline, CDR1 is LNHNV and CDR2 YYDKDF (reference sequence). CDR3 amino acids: CATHRDRDHYGYTF. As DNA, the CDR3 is TGTGCCACCCACCGGGACAGGGACCACTATGGCTACACCTTC.

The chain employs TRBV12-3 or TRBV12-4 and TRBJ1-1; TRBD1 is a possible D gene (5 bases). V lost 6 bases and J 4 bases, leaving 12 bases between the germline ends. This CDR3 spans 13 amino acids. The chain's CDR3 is CASRIGAGTEAFF. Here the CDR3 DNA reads TGTGCCAGCAGAATAGGGGCGGGCACTGAAGCTTTCTTT.

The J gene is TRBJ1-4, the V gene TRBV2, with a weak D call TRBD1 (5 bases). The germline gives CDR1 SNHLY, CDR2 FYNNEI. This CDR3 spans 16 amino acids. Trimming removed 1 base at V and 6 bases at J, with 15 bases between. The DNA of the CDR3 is TGTGCCAGCAGTGAAGGGGGAGCAGGGACGGATGAAAAACTGTTTTTT. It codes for CASSEGGAGTDEKLFF. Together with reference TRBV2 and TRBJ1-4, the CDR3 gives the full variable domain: EPEVTQTPSHQVTQMGQEVILRCVPISNHLYFYWYRQILGQKVEFLVSFYNNEISEKSEIFDDQFSVERPDGSNFTLKIRSTKLEDSAMYFCASSEGGAGTDEKLFFGSGTQLSVL.

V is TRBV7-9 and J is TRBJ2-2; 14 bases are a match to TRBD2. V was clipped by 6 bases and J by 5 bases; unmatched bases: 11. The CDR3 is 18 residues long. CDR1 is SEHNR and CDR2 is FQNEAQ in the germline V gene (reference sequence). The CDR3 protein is CASRTAWTSGRYTGELFF. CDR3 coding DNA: TGTGCCAGCAGAACCGCCTGGACTAGCGGGAGGTATACCGGGGAGCTGTTTTTT.

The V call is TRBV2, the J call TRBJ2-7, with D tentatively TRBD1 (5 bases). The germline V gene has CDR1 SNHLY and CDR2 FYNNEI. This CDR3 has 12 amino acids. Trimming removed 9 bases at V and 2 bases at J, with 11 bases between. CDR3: CARGHEPYEQYF. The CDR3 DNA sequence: TGTGCCAGAGGACATGAGCCCTACGAGCAGTACTTC. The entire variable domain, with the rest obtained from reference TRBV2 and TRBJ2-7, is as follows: EPEVTQTPSHQVTQMGQEVILRCVPISNHLYFYWYRQILGQKVEFLVSFYNNEISEKSEIFDDQFSVERPDGSNFTLKIRSTKLEDSAMYFCARGHEPYEQYFGPGTRLTVT.

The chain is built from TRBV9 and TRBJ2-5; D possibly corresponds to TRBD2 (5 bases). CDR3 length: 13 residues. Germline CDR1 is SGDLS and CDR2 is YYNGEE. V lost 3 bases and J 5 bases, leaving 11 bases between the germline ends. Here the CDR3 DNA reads TGTGCCAGCAGCGGGACTTTGGGGGAGACCCAGTACTTC. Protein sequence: CASSGTLGETQYF.

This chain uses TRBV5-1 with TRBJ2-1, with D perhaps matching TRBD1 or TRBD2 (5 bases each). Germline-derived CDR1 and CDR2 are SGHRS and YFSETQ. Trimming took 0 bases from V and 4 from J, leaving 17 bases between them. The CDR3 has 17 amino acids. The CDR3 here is CASSLVDSGTLYNEQFF. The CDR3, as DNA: TGCGCCAGCAGCTTGGTAGATTCCGGGACGTTATACAATGAGCAGTTCTTC.

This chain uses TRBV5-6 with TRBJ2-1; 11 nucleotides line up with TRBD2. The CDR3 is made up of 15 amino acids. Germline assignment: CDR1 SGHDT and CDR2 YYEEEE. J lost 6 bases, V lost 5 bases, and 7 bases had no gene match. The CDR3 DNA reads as TGTGCCAGCAGACCGGGACTAGCGGCGCTCAATGAGCAGTTCTTC. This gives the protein CASRPGLAALNEQFF.

The CDR3 sequence: CASSLARPNEQFF. The CDR3 DNA is TGTGCCAGCAGTTTAGCCAGGCCCAATGAGCAGTTCTTC. The V and J genes are TRBV27 and TRBJ2-1; D not resolved. V dropped 2 bases and J dropped 6 bases, with 8 bases sitting between them. The CDR3 sequence is 13 residues long. The germline V gene has CDR1 MNHEY and CDR2 SMNVEV (reference sequence).

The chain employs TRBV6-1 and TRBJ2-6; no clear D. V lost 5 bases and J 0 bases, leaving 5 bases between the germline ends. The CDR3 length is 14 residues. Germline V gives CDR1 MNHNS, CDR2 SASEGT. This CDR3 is CASSWDSGANVLTF. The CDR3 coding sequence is TGTGCCAGCAGTTGGGACTCTGGGGCCAACGTCCTGACTTTC.

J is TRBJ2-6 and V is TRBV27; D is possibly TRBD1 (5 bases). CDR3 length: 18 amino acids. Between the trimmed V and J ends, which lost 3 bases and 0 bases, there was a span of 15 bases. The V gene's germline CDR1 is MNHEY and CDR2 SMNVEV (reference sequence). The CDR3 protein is CASSLWAGLSSGANVLTF. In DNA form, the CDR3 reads TGTGCCAGCAGTTTGTGGGCAGGGTTAAGCTCTGGGGCCAACGTCCTGACTTTC.

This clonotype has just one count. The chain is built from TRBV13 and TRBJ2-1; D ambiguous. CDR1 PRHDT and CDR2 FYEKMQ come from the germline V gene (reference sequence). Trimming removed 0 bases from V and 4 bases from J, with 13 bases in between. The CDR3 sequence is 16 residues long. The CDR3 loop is CASSLGAPTGYNEQFF. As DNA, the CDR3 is TGTGCCAGCAGCTTAGGAGCCCCCACGGGTTACAATGAGCAGTTCTTC.

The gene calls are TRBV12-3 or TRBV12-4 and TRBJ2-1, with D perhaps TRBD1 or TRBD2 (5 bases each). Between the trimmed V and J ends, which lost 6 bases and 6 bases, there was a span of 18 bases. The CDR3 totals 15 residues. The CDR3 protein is CASRYEGDSVNEQFF. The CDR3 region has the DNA TGTGCCAGCAGATATGAAGGGGATAGCGTCAATGAGCAGTTCTTC.